This TCR beta chain was captured in a study of radiotherapy plus CTLA-4 blockade in lung cancer. Study at large: Objective responses were observed in around 17% of patients, and disease control was achieved by about 30%.

As to this clone: Its antigen is not identified. The germline gene is not matched at one end of the junction; a read error may be the cause.

The protocol was immunoSEQ multiplex PCR, while the TCRdb copy is restricted to in-frame clones and leaves out a portion. This table holds 40,000 to 50,000 clones, 80% to 85% found once. Findings of the study overall: Expansion in blood of tumor-derived TCR clones was seen after radiotherapy plus ipilimumab. Among reported predictors of response, early blood T cell clone dynamics with interferon-beta performed best.

Focal radiation with ipilimumab CTLA-4 blockade was given to patients with chemo-refractory metastatic non-small-cell lung cancer. This CDR3 is built from 14 residues. CDR1 and CDR2 from the germline V gene are MDHEN and SYDVKM. This chain uses TRBV28 with TRBJ2-7; 7 bases line up with TRBD2. Sequenced here: peripheral blood, sampled from a patient treated with radiotherapy plus ipilimumab. This sequence originates from a human donor with non-small cell lung cancer who had stable disease on radiotherapy plus ipilimumab. CDR3 sequence (DNA): TGTGTCAGCTGCCGACTGGGGGGGAACTACGAGCAGTACTTC. Residues: CVSCRLGGNYEQYF.